The sequence of this TCR beta chain was determined in a study of cytomegalovirus exposure and HLA in healthy donors. The method was immunoSEQ multiplex PCR; TCRdb's version includes in-frame clones alone and lacks a portion of them. The data show about 160,000 clones, with roughly 90% seen just once and more than 2% held by the top ten. Remarks on this clone: Antigen specificity is unknown.

V dropped 4 bases and J dropped 8 bases, with 14 bases sitting between them. The CDR3 totals 13 residues. Germline V CDR1 and CDR2: SGHRS, YFSETQ. Regarding the study as a whole: Whilst most TCR sequences proved rare, a subset of public TCRs occurred across many donors. Specificity of three CMV-associated chains for CMV antigens was verified in vitro.

While the first cohort had 600 to 850 subjects, the donors belonged to the separate validation cohort of over a hundred subjects. Material for sequencing was PBMCs. V and J are TRBV5-1 and TRBJ2-3, with D possibly being TRBD2 (5 bases). This receptor was identified in a woman aged 18 to 35 in good health and CMV-seronegative. CDR3 DNA sequence: TGCGCCAGCAGCGGAGGACCCGAAGCTACGCAGTATTTT. Translated: CASSGGPEATQYF.